This is a list of T cell receptor beta chains from one sample in a study of blood T cell repertoires in COVID-19. Clones were read by immunoSEQ multiplex PCR, and TCRdb kept only the in-frame ones, dropping some. This sample has 250,000 or so clones; around 89% occur once, and the top ten carry 8.8%. The sequencing input was PBMCs or T cells enriched from blood (not recorded which). These receptors originate from a man between 40 and 49 years old who had recovered from COVID-19. The CDR3 runs from the conserved cysteine through the conserved F or W. The D gene is left open where the match is weak. Rows give clone size only sometimes, using once, few, many, or a class for an expanded clone.

CDR3: CATSDTPKTGSNEQFF
DNA: TGTGCCACCAGTGATACACCCAAAACAGGGAGCAATGAGCAGTTCTTC
J: TRBJ2-1
D: .
V: TRBV24-1
size: .

CDR3: CASSMWTENTEAFF
DNA: TGTGCCAGCAGCATGTGGACAGAGAACACTGAAGCTTTCTTT
J: TRBJ1-1
D: .
V: TRBV7-9
size: once

CDR3: CASGRTKTDTQYF
DNA: TGTGCCAGCGGGAGGACGAAAACAGATACGCAGTATTTT
J: TRBJ2-3
D: .
V: TRBV6-5
size: .

CDR3: CASSPIAVGTDTQYF
DNA: TGTGCCAGCAGCCCTATAGCGGTTGGCACAGATACGCAGTATTTT
J: TRBJ2-3
D: .
V: TRBV9
size: .

CDR3: CASSTSGGEETQYF
DNA: TGTGCCAGCAGCACTAGCGGGGGGGAAGAGACCCAGTACTTC
J: TRBJ2-5
D: TRBD2
V: TRBV11-3
size: .

CDR3: CASSVGGSSGEKLFF
DNA: TGTGCCAGCAGCGTAGGAGGCAGCTCGGGAGAAAAACTGTTTTTT
J: TRBJ1-4
D: .
V: TRBV9
size: .

CDR3: CASSVRDRVLNEQFF
DNA: TGTGCCAGCAGCGTACGGGACAGGGTGTTAAATGAGCAGTTCTTC
J: TRBJ2-1
D: TRBD1
V: TRBV9
size: .

CDR3: CASSFRTGLSYSPLHF
DNA: TGTGCCAGCAGTTTCCGGACAGGTTTATCTTATTCACCCCTCCACTTT
J: TRBJ1-6
D: TRBD1
V: TRBV27
size: .

CDR3: CASSQDCRLAEIGPPPGNEQFF
DNA: TGTGCCAGCAGCCAAGATTGTCGACTAGCGGAAATTGGGCCCCCTCCAGGGAATGAGCAGTTCTTC
J: TRBJ2-1
D: TRBD2
V: TRBV3-1/TRBV3-2
size: .

CDR3: CASSLGGTGGYEQYF
DNA: TGTGCCAGCAGTCTCGGCGGGACAGGGGGCTACGAGCAGTACTTC
J: TRBJ2-7
D: TRBD1
V: TRBV6-5
size: .

CDR3: CASSKAVDNNEQYF
DNA: TGTGCCAGCAGCAAAGCGGTCGATAACAACGAGCAGTACTTC
J: TRBJ2-7
D: .
V: TRBV21-1
size: .

CDR3: CASSIILAGAYEQYF
DNA: TGTGCCAGTAGTATAATCCTAGCGGGAGCCTACGAGCAGTACTTC
J: TRBJ2-7
D: TRBD2
V: TRBV19
size: .

CDR3: CASSLRGLSDTQYF
DNA: TGTGCCAGCAGCCTGAGGGGGCTATCGGATACGCAGTATTTT
J: TRBJ2-3
D: TRBD1
V: TRBV6-5
size: .

CDR3: CASSLFLGLRGGVETQYF
DNA: TGTGCCAGCAGCTTATTCCTCGGTTTGCGGGGGGGTGTAGAGACCCAGTACTTC
J: TRBJ2-5
D: TRBD2
V: TRBV11-2
size: .

CDR3: CASSQTLGAGYTF
DNA: TGCGCCAGCAGCCAAACTTTGGGGGCCGGCTACACCTTC
J: TRBJ1-2
D: .
V: TRBV4-1
size: few

CDR3: CASSSIQGKYQPQHF
DNA: TGTGCCAGCAGTTCGATCCAGGGGAAGTATCAGCCCCAGCATTTT
J: TRBJ1-5
D: .
V: TRBV27
size: .

CDR3: CASSDQAGGPLFF
DNA: TGTGCCAGCAGTGATCAGGCGGGAGGGCCCCTGTTCTTC
J: TRBJ2-1
D: TRBD2
V: TRBV6-4
size: .

CDR3: CASSPRDRTFRNTGELFF
DNA: TGTGCCAGCAGCCCCCGGGACAGGACCTTTAGAAACACCGGGGAGCTGTTTTTT
J: TRBJ2-2
D: TRBD1
V: TRBV7-9
size: .

CDR3: CASSPSRTSGGDTDTQYF
DNA: TGTGCCAGCTCACCATCCCGGACTAGCGGGGGGGACACAGATACGCAGTATTTT
J: TRBJ2-3
D: TRBD2
V: TRBV18
size: .

CDR3: CSVEGAPSGTDTQYF
DNA: TGCAGCGTTGAAGGTGCCCCGAGCGGCACAGATACGCAGTATTTT
J: TRBJ2-3
D: .
V: TRBV29-1
size: .

CDR3: CASSFWGAGNTIYF
DNA: TGTGCCAGCAGCTTTTGGGGAGCTGGAAACACCATATATTTT
J: TRBJ1-3
D: .
V: TRBV5-4
size: .

CDR3: CASSLYVGGTSNEQFF
DNA: TGTGCCAGCAGCTTGTATGTGGGAGGGACGTCGAATGAGCAGTTCTTC
J: TRBJ2-1
D: TRBD2
V: TRBV5-6
size: .

CDR3: CASSLVQGAQPQHF
DNA: TGTGCCAGCAGCTTGGTACAGGGGGCCCAGCCCCAGCATTTT
J: TRBJ1-5
D: TRBD1
V: TRBV5-5
size: .

CDR3: CASSLQGSSNQPQHF
DNA: TGTGCCAGCAGCTTACAGGGGTCGAGCAATCAGCCCCAGCATTTT
J: TRBJ1-5
D: .
V: TRBV7-2
size: once

CDR3: CASSQDRVGSTEAFF
DNA: TGTGCCAGCAGCCAAGATCGGGTGGGGAGCACTGAAGCTTTCTTT
J: TRBJ1-1
D: .
V: TRBV4-2
size: .

CDR3: CASSVVGQAVSGNTIYF
DNA: TGTGCCAGCAGCGTAGTAGGACAGGCCGTCTCTGGAAACACCATATATTTT
J: TRBJ1-3
D: TRBD1
V: TRBV9
size: once